One sample yielded the 5 T cell receptor beta chains listed below, sequenced in a study of T cells in Graves' hyperthyroidism and ophthalmopathy. Researchers took RNA transcripts and amplified the TCR beta CDR3 regions from them. HTBI primers drove first-round RT-PCR of the TCR CDR3. TCRdb re-called the multiplex PCR reads through MiXCR, storing one row per CDR3 protein. The table lists about 350,000 distinct CDR3 sequences, approximately 13% of them singletons. What was sequenced was blood. The source is a woman aged 30 to 39 with Graves' hyperthyroidism.

The chain uses TRBV19 and TRBJ2-1; D unclear. The V gene's germline CDR1 is LNHDA and CDR2 SQIVND (reference sequence). Trimming took 1 base from V and 3 from J, leaving 10 bases between them. This CDR3 contains 15 residues. The CDR3, as DNA: TGTGCCAGTAGTATAGGGCAGGCCCTCTACAATGAGCAGTTCTTC. This encodes CASSIGQALYNEQFF.

This clonotype was counted many times. V is TRBV20-1 and J is TRBJ2-1, with 9 nucleotides matching TRBD2. J gave up 4 bases and V 6 bases, and 13 bases lay outside the gene matches. Germline V gene sequence: CDR1 DFQATT, CDR2 SNEGSKA (reference sequence). The CDR3 runs to 16 residues. The DNA for the CDR3 is TGCAGTGCCTACAGGAGTAGCGGGAGTAGTTACAATGAGCAGTTCTTC. Translating gives CSAYRSSGSSYNEQFF.

As for this clonotype: A much larger clone lies a single base off, so this may be a read error. The CDR3 does not close with the conserved phenylalanine or tryptophan, likely indicating a read error. The chain joins TRBV2 to TRBJ2-5, with unresolved D. There are 14 residues in the CDR3. The V gene's germline CDR1 is SNHLY and CDR2 FYNNEI. The V end lost 6 bases, the J end lost 1 base, and 12 bases lay between the germline ends. The CDR3 here is CASSGHRVQETQYY. The CDR3 nucleotides are TGTGCCAGCAGCGGCCACCGAGTCCAAGAGACCCAGTACTAC.

This clonotype showed up just a few times. This CDR3 is CASSVNAFGNTIYF. DNA for the CDR3: TGTGCCAGCAGTGTGAACGCTTTTGGAAACACCATATATTTT. The chain recombines TRBV12-3 or TRBV12-4 with TRBJ1-3; D not certain. This CDR3 spans 14 amino acids. The germline V and J ends were trimmed by 5 bases and 3 bases, with 11 bases remaining between them.

The chain employs TRBV2 and TRBJ2-1; D remains unclear. The CDR3 extends over 11 amino acids. CDR1 SNHLY and CDR2 FYNNEI come from the germline V gene. V lost 6 bases and J lost 10, with 10 bases in between. The CDR3 DNA sequence: TGTGCCAGCAGCCAGGTTGGGGAGCAGTTCTTC. It yields the protein CASSQVGEQFF.